Presented here are 28 T cell receptor beta chains from one specimen sequenced in a study of T-cell memory formation after mild COVID-19. TCRdb processed the 5' RACE reads anew with MiXCR; each CDR3 protein has one entry. The table has 340,000 or so distinct CDR3 sequences, 10% to 15% seen once. Sequencing was carried out using PBMCs or a T cell subset sorted from them (not recorded which). The receptor set was obtained from a man younger than 30 who had mild COVID-19 (a few samples of this study predate the infection). Cell type and time point are not known.

The chain recombines TRBV7-9 with TRBJ2-7; no clear D. Germline CDR1 is SEHNR and CDR2 is FQNEAQ (reference sequence). V was shortened by 5 bases and J by 5 bases, with 22 bases between the two germline ends. CDR3 length equals 16 residues. The CDR3 region has the DNA TGTGCCAGCAGCCCGCAGTTACTGGGAAGGTCCCACGAGCAGTACTTC. Encoded protein: CASSPQLLGRSHEQYF.

This clonotype occurred a few times. The chain employs TRBV7-3 and TRBJ1-1; D is perhaps TRBD1 (5 bases). This CDR3 is 15 amino acids long. Germline CDR1 is SGHTA and CDR2 is FQGTGA. V lost 5 bases to trimming and J lost 0 bases, with 13 bases between them. The CDR3 protein is CASSPPGHLNTEAFF. CDR3 bases: TGTGCCAGCAGCCCCCCTGGACATTTGAACACTGAAGCTTTCTTT.

The chain uses TRBV7-9 and TRBJ1-2; 7 nucleotides align to TRBD1. The CDR3 length is 19 residues. Germline V gene sequence: CDR1 SEHNR, CDR2 FQNEAQ (reference sequence). V was clipped by 5 bases and J by 1 base; unmatched bases: 19. The CDR3 sequence is CASSPPPGQTLRHNYGYTF. In DNA, the CDR3 is TGTGCCAGCAGCCCTCCTCCGGGACAGACCCTCAGGCATAACTATGGCTACACCTTC.

In its sample, this clonotype was seen a few times. V is TRBV27 and J is TRBJ1-2; D gene ambiguous. The CDR3 length is 16 residues. V shed 3 bases and J shed 0 bases, with 14 bases lying between them. CDR1 MNHEY and CDR2 SMNVEV come from the germline V gene (reference sequence). The chain's CDR3 is CASSLWGTQSNYGYTF. The CDR3 bases are TGTGCCAGCAGTTTGTGGGGAACGCAGTCTAACTATGGCTACACCTTC.

J is TRBJ1-4 and V is TRBV4-3; D gene ambiguous. In germline, CDR1 is LGHNA, CDR2 YSLEER. This CDR3 is built from 14 residues. Deletions cut 0 bases from V and 13 bases from J, with 15 bases between. Here the CDR3 reads CASSQDSRRSGLFF. CDR3 nucleotides: TGCGCCAGCAGCCAAGATTCAAGGCGGTCAGGACTGTTTTTT.

This clonotype was picked up a small number of times. This rearrangement joins TRBV12-3 or TRBV12-4 to TRBJ2-7; D may be TRBD1 or TRBD2 (6 bases each). The CDR3 runs 14 residues. V was shortened by 2 bases and J by 2 bases, with 10 bases between the two germline ends. The CDR3 DNA reads as TGTGCCAGCAGTTTAATGGAGGGGGCCTACGAGCAGTACGTC. It specifies CASSLMEGAYEQYV.

This chain uses TRBV12-3 or TRBV12-4 with TRBJ2-7; D is perhaps TRBD1 (6 bases). Trimming cost V 1 base and J 2 bases, with 12 bases left between them. The CDR3 consists of 15 residues. The CDR3 loop is CASSLGGPPAYEQYF. The CDR3 DNA reads TGTGCCAGCAGTTTAGGGGGGCCCCCCGCCTACGAGCAGTACTTC.

This clonotype was picked up a small number of times. This sequence joins TRBV5-1 and TRBJ1-5; D is unclear. The V gene lost 4 bases and the J gene lost 8 bases, with 16 bases spanning the gap. The CDR3 spans 14 residues. The V gene's germline CDR1 is SGHRS and CDR2 YFSETQ. CDR3 amino acids: CASSLGPHREPQHF. The CDR3 DNA reads TGCGCCAGCAGCCTTGGTCCCCACCGGGAGCCCCAGCATTTT.

J is TRBJ2-7 and V is TRBV4-3; tentative D call: TRBD1 (7 bases). V lost 3 bases to trimming and J lost 4 bases, with 13 bases between them. CDR3 length: 14 residues. The V gene's germline CDR1 is LGHNA and CDR2 YSLEER. The CDR3 DNA reads as TGCGCCAGCAGCCAGCAGACAGGGAGGTACGAGCAGTACTTC. Its translation is CASSQQTGRYEQYF.

The genes are TRBV7-3 and TRBJ2-3, with 7 bases matching TRBD1. Germline-derived CDR1 and CDR2 are SGHTA and FQGTGA. The V gene end was trimmed by 5 bases and the J gene end by 4 bases; junction bases not matched to a gene: 9. The CDR3 covers 15 residues. The CDR3 nucleotides read TGTGCCAGCAGCCCGACAGGGTACCCCGCAGATACGCAGTATTTT. It translates to CASSPTGYPADTQYF.

This chain joins TRBV28 and TRBJ1-1; TRBD1 matches at 9 bases. V dropped 7 bases and J dropped 4; count of bases not matched to a gene: 10. Looked up from germline, CDR1 is MDHEN and CDR2 is SYDVKM. The CDR3 is 15 residues long. The CDR3 region has the DNA TGTGCCAGCACGCCCCCACAGGGGGCGAGCACTGAAGCTTTCTTT. Amino acid sequence: CASTPPQGASTEAFF.

The rearrangement joins TRBV6-1 to TRBJ1-1; the D gene is possibly TRBD1 (5 bases). This CDR3 comprises 19 residues. Trimming took off 3 bases at V and 5 bases at J, with 28 bases between the two ends. CDR1 is MNHNS and CDR2 is SASEGT in the germline V gene. The CDR3, as DNA: TGTGCCAGCAGTGATTTAGGGGTTAGGGCAGGTGGAGGGGCAACTGAAGCTTTCTTT. Amino acids: CASSDLGVRAGGGATEAFF.

There are many counts of this clonotype. The chain has TRBV3-1 and TRBJ2-2, with 7 bases fitting TRBD1. This CDR3 is built from 15 residues. CDR1 LGHDT and CDR2 YNNKEL come from the germline V gene (reference sequence). The junction had 8 bases not matched to a gene; V was cut back by 5 bases and J by 5 bases. CDR3 DNA: TGTGCCAGCAGCAAAGCTAAGACAGGGACCGGGGAGCTGTTTTTT. Its translation is CASSKAKTGTGELFF.

CDR3 region: CASSRRGMDTEAFF. CDR3 nucleotides: TGCGCCAGCAGCCGACGGGGAATGGACACTGAAGCTTTCTTT. The V and J genes are TRBV4-3 and TRBJ1-1; no firm D call. V dropped 4 bases and J dropped 3 bases, with 12 bases sitting between them. In germline, CDR1 is LGHNA, CDR2 YSLEER. The CDR3 consists of 14 residues.

This clonotype came up many times. V and J are TRBV5-1 and TRBJ2-1; the match to TRBD1 covers 12 bases. The germline V gene has CDR1 SGHRS and CDR2 YFSETQ. The CDR3 has 16 residues. V lost 0 bases, J lost 7 bases, and 5 bases stayed unmatched. The CDR3 nucleotides read TGCGCCAGCAGCTTGGCCCCGGGACAGGGGGCAAATGAGCAGTTCTTC. Its protein product is CASSLAPGQGANEQFF.

This clonotype has a count of ten or more. The genes are TRBV12-3 or TRBV12-4 and TRBJ1-2; the match to TRBD1 covers 8 bases. With 4 bases clipped from V and 7 bases from J, the junction kept 5 bases outside the gene matches. The CDR3 runs 13 residues. The DNA of the CDR3 is TGTGCCAGCAGTTCGACAGGGGAGCCTGGCTACACCTTC. Amino acids: CASSSTGEPGYTF.

The rearrangement uses TRBV5-1 and TRBJ1-4; possible D gene TRBD1, 6 bases. V lost 3 bases, J lost 0 bases, and 12 bases lay in between. Germline V gene sequence: CDR1 SGHRS, CDR2 YFSETQ. CDR3 length: 16 amino acids. The DNA of the CDR3 is TGCGCCAGCAGCTGGGGGACACTTGCAACTAATGAAAAACTGTTTTTT. Its translation is CASSWGTLATNEKLFF.

The CDR3 is CAWSVQESQPQHF. The CDR3 region has the DNA TGTGCCTGGAGTGTACAGGAGAGTCAGCCCCAGCATTTT. The chain couples TRBV30 to TRBJ1-5; tentatively, D is TRBD1 (5 bases). Trimming cost V 0 bases and J 6 bases, with 9 bases left between them. CDR1 and CDR2 (germline): GTSNPN, SVGIG (reference sequence). The CDR3 runs 13 residues.

About this clonotype: The final CDR3 position lacks the conserved phenylalanine or tryptophan, pointing to a likely read error. The genes are TRBV5-8 and TRBJ2-1; 9 nucleotides match TRBD1. Germline CDR1 reads SGHTS; CDR2 reads YDEGEE. CDR3 length: 14 amino acids. V lost 3 bases, J lost 5 bases, and 3 bases stayed unmatched. The CDR3 loop is CASSYRDRDNEQFL. The CDR3 DNA is TGTGCCAGCAGCTACCGGGACAGGGACAATGAGCAGTTCTTA.

This clonotype was seen a few times. The junction differs from germline at one of its ends, possibly a read error. The rearrangement links TRBV6-5 to TRBJ2-7; possible D gene TRBD2, 6 bases. The germline V gene has CDR1 MNHEY and CDR2 SVGAGI. The CDR3 sequence is 16 residues long. CDR3 DNA: TGTGCCAGCAGTCACTCGGGCGGGGACCCATCCTACGAGCAGTACTTC. Amino acid sequence: CASSHSGGDPSYEQYF.

This clonotype was detected only a few times. This chain joins TRBV6-2 or TRBV6-3 and TRBJ2-2; 7 bases align to TRBD1. J lost 4 bases, V lost 7 bases, and 9 bases had no gene match. There are 15 residues in the CDR3. The germline V gene has CDR1 MNHEY and CDR2 SVGEGT. The DNA of the CDR3 is TGTGCCAGCATTATAAGGGGGCCGGGCACCGGGGAGCTGTTTTTT. It yields the protein CASIIRGPGTGELFF.

This clonotype was recorded a few times. DNA for the CDR3: TGTGCCAGCAGCAGGGGGTATACGCAGTATTTT. It is translated as CASSRGYTQYF. V usage is TRBV28 and J usage is TRBJ2-3; TRBD1 matches 7 bases. Per germline, CDR1 MDHEN and CDR2 SYDVKM. The CDR3 sequence is 11 residues long. V lost 6 bases, J lost 7 bases, and 1 base stayed unmatched.

This clonotype was picked up many times. The rearrangement uses TRBV7-8 and TRBJ2-7; D call uncertain. CDR3 length: 14 amino acids. Germline assignment: CDR1 SGHVS and CDR2 FQNEAQ. V was clipped by 1 base and J by 0 bases, with 7 bases between them. The CDR3 bases are TGTGCCAGCAGCTTAGGAAGAAACTCCTACGAGCAGTACGTC. It codes for CASSLGRNSYEQYV.

The chain is built from TRBV5-4 and TRBJ2-5, with D uncertain. Trimming removed 1 base at V and 4 bases at J, with 8 bases between. The germline V gene encodes CDR1 SGHNT and CDR2 YYREEE (reference sequence). The CDR3 consists of 13 residues. CDR3 protein: CASSLNIRETQYF. CDR3 sequence (DNA): TGTGCCAGCAGCTTGAACATCAGAGAGACCCAGTACTTC.

V usage is TRBV10-3 and J usage is TRBJ2-7, with D tentatively TRBD1 (6 bases). The CDR3 spans 13 residues. V was trimmed by 3 bases and J by 4 bases, leaving 10 bases between them. Germline assignment: CDR1 ENHRY and CDR2 SYGVKD. The CDR3 protein is CAISDSQGYEQYF. The CDR3 region has the DNA TGTGCCATCAGTGATTCACAGGGTTACGAGCAGTACTTC.

This clonotype was counted between two and nine times. V gene TRBV9 combines with J gene TRBJ2-5, with a weak D call TRBD2 (6 bases). CDR1 is SGDLS, CDR2 YYNGEE, per germline. The CDR3 is 15 amino acids. V was cut by 4 bases and J by 7 bases, with 20 bases left in between. The CDR3 region is CASSRSGGTFGTQYF. CDR3 in DNA: TGTGCCAGCAGCCGTTCTGGGGGGACTTTCGGGACCCAGTACTTC.

In this sample, this clonotype turned up a few times. The V call is TRBV7-9, the J call TRBJ1-1; no reliable D call. CDR1 and CDR2 (germline): SEHNR, FQNEAQ (reference sequence). This CDR3 spans 17 amino acids. Between the trimmed V and J ends, which lost 5 bases and 1 base, there was a span of 20 bases. The CDR3 region has the DNA TGTGCCAGCAGCAATCCGTGGGGTCTCTCCGGGAACACTGAAGCTTTCTTT. It is translated as CASSNPWGLSGNTEAFF.

V gene TRBV29-1 combines with J gene TRBJ2-1; 10 nucleotides line up with TRBD1. Germline CDR1 SQVTM, CDR2 ANQGSEA. CDR3 length: 16 residues. Trimming at V came to 6 bases and at J to 6 bases, leaving 14 bases not matched to a gene. CDR3 bases: TGCAGCGTGGGGACGACAGGGGGCGAGAATTTCAATGAGCAGTTCTTC. Encoded protein: CSVGTTGGENFNEQFF.